This T cell receptor (beta chain) appears in the sequencing data of a study of cytomegalovirus exposure and HLA in healthy donors. V lost 2 bases, J lost 0 bases, and 8 bases stayed unmatched. Germline V CDR1 and CDR2: SGHAT, FQNNGV. The CDR3 is 19 amino acids. Primers: 60 Vbeta forward and 13 Jbeta reverse. Clones were sequenced by immunoSEQ multiplex PCR, and TCRdb holds only the in-frame ones, with some missing. The data show 150,000 to 200,000 clones, with about 84% seen just once and around 4% held by the top ten. This clone was picked up one time. Sample: PBMCs. The source is a man aged 45-60 years in good health and CMV-seronegative. J is TRBJ2-6 and V is TRBV11-2; 9 bases map to TRBD2. This CDR3 reads CASSLRRRGGLSGANVLTF. CDR3 DNA: TGTGCCAGCAGCTTAAGACGGCGGGGGGGCCTCTCTGGGGCCAACGTCCTGACTTTC.